This T cell receptor (beta chain) emerged from a study of beta chain features in type 1 diabetes. Of the isolated RNA, all was reverse transcribed, and so the sequenced material was expressed TCRB transcripts. The assay was immunoSEQ multiplex PCR, and TCRdb's table has in-frame clones only and misses some. Among approximately 260,000 clones listed, 20% were seen once. In regard to this clone: Antigen: not known.

Germline CDR1 and CDR2: SGHTA and FQGTGA. V lost 3 bases to trimming and J lost 4 bases; unmatched junction nucleotides: 9. There are 15 residues in the CDR3. Study-wide points: A moderate, significant TCRB CDR3 shortening appeared in type 1 diabetes across four CD4+ subsets. Naive, central memory and Treg TCRB repertoires appeared more alike in patients than in healthy donors. Reads derived from cDNA could over-represent cells showing high TCR expression.

The gene calls are TRBV7-3 and TRBJ2-7, with 7 bases lining up with TRBD1. Sequenced input: naive CD4+ T cells from blood. The receptor comes from a woman aged 35 to 49 with type 1 diabetes. This chain's CDR3 is CASSLGTGQTYEQYF. Here the CDR3 DNA reads TGTGCCAGCAGCTTGGGAACGGGACAGACTTACGAGCAGTACTTC.